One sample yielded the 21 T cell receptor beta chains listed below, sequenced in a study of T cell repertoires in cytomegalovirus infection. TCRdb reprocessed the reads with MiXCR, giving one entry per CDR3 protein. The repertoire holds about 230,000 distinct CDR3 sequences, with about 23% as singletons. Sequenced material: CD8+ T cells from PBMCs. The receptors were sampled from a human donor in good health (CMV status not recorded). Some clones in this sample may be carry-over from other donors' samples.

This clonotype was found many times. CDR3: CASSPYLGVSNEQFF. As DNA, the CDR3 is TGTGCCAGCAGCCCATATCTTGGCGTAAGCAATGAGCAGTTCTTC. The V gene is TRBV7-6, the J gene TRBJ2-1; no reliable D call. CDR3 length: 15 residues. The V end was cut by 5 bases, the J end by 6 bases, with 17 bases between. The V gene's germline CDR1 is SGHVS and CDR2 FNYEAQ.

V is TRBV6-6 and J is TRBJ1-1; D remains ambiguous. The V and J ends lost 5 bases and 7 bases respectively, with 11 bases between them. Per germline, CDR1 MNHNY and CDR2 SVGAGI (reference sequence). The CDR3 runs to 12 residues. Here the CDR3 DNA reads TGTGCCAGCAGTCTAGGGATCGTTGAAGCTTTCTTT. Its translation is CASSLGIVEAFF.

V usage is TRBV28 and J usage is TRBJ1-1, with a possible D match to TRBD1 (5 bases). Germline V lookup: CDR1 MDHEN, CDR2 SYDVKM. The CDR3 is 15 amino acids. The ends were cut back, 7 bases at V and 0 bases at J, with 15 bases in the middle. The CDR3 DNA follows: TGTGCCAGCACATCGGACGGGACGTTGAACACTGAAGCTTTCTTT. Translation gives CASTSDGTLNTEAFF.

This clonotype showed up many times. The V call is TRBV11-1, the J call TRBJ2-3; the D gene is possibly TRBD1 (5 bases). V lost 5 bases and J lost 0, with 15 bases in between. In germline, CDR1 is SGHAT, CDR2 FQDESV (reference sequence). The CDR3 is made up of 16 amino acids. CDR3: CASSLEGVTSTDTQYF. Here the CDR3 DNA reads TGTGCCAGCAGCCTGGAAGGGGTAACTAGCACAGATACGCAGTATTTT.

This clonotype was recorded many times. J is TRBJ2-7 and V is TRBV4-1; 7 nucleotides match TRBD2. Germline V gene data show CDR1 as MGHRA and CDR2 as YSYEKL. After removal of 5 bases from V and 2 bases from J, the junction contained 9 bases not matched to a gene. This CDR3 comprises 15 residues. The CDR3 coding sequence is TGCGCCAGCAGCTACTCCTCAGCGGGGCCCTACGAGCAGTACTTC. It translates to CASSYSSAGPYEQYF.

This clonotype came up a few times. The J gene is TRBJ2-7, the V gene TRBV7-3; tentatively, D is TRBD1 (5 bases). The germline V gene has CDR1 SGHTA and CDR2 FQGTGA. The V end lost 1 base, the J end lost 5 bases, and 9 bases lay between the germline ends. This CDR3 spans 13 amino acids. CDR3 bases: TGTGCCAGCAGCTTAAGACAGAACAACGAGCAGTACTTC. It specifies CASSLRQNNEQYF.

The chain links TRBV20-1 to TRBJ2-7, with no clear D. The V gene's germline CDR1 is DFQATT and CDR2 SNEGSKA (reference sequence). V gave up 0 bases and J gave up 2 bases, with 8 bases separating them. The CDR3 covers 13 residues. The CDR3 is CSAREELPYEQYF. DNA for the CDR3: TGCAGTGCTAGAGAGGAGTTACCCTACGAGCAGTACTTC.

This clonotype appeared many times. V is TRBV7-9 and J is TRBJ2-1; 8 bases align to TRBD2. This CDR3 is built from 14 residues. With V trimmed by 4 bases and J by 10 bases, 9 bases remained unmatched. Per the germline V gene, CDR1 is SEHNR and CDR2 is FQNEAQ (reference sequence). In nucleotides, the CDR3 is TGTGCCAGCAGCTGGCGGGGGGTAACTAGCGAGCAGTTCTTC. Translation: CASSWRGVTSEQFF.

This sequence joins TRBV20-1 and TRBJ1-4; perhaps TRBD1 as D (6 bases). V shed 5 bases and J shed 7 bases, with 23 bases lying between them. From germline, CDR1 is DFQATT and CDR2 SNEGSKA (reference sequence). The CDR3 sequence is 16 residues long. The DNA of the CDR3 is TGCAGTGCTCTAGGATGGGGGGGCAGCCTAGGTGAAAAACTGTTTTTT. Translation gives CSALGWGGSLGEKLFF.

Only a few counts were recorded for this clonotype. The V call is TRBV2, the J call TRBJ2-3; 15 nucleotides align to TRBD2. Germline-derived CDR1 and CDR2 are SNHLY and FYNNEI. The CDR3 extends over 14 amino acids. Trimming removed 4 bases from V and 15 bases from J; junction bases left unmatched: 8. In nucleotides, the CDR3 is TGTGCCAGCAGTGGGACTAGCGGGGGGGCCTTGGGATATTTT. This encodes CASSGTSGGALGYF.

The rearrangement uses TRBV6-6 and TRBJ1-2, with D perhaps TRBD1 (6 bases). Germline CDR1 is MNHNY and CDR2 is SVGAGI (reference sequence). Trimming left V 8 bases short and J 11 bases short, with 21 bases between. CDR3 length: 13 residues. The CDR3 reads CASDKKGGGGYTF. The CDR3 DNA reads TGTGCCAGCGATAAAAAGGGGGGAGGAGGTTACACCTTC.

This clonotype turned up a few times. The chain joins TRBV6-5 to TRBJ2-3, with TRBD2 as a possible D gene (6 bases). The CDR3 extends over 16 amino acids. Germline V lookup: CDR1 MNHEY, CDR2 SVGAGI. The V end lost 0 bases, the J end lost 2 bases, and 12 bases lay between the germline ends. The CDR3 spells CASSYSEGVSTDTQYF. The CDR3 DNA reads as TGTGCCAGCAGTTACTCGGAGGGAGTTTCCACAGATACGCAGTATTTT.

The CDR3 loop reads CSARGDHPHEQYF. The CDR3 DNA sequence: TGCAGTGCTAGGGGAGACCATCCACACGAGCAGTACTTC. V usage is TRBV20-1 and J usage is TRBJ2-7; maybe TRBD2 (5 bases). Trimming removed 3 bases at V and 5 bases at J, with 14 bases between. CDR3 length: 13 amino acids. Germline V lookup: CDR1 DFQATT, CDR2 SNEGSKA (reference sequence).

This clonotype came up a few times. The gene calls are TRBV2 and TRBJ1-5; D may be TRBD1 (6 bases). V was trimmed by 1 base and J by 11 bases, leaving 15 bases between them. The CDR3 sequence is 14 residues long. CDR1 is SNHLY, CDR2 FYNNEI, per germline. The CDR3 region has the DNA TGTGCCAGCAGTGAAGGGGTAGGTCCAGGGGCCCAGCATTTT. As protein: CASSEGVGPGAQHF.

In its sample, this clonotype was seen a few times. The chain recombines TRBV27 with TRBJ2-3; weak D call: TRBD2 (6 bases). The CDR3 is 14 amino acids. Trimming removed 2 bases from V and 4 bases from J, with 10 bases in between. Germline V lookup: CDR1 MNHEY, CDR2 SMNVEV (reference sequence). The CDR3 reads CASSLVIAADTQYF. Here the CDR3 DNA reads TGTGCCAGCAGTTTAGTAATAGCGGCAGATACGCAGTATTTT.

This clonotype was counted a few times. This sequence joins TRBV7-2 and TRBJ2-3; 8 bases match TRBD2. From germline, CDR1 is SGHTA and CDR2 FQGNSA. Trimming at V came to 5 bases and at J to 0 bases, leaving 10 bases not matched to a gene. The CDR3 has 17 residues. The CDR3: CASSLRGASGSTDTQYF. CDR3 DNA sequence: TGTGCCAGCAGCCTCCGGGGGGCTAGCGGGAGCACAGATACGCAGTATTTT.

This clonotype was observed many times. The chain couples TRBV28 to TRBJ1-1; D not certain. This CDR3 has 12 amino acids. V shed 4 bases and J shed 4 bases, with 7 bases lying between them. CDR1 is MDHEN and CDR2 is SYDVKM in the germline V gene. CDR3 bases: TGTGCCAGCAGTTCCCCCCCCACTGAAGCTTTCTTT. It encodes CASSSPPTEAFF. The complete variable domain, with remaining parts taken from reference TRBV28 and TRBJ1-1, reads DVKVTQSSRYLVKRTGEKVFLECVQDMDHENMFWYRQDPGLGLRLIYFSYDVKMKEKGDIPEGYSVSREKKERFSLILESASTNQTSMYLCASSSPPTEAFFGQGTRLTVV.

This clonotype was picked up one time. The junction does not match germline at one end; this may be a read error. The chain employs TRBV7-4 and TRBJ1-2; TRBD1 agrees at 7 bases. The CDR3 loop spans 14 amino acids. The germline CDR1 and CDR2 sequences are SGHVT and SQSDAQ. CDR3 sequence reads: CACRGAGANYGYTF. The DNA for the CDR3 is TGTGCCTGCAGGGGGGCAGGGGCCAACTATGGCTACACCTTC.

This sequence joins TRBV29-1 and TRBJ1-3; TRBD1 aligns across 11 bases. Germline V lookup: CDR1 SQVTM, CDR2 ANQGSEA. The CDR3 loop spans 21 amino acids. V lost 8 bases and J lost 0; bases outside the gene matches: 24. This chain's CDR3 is CSITRGPDRGPKPCSGNTIYF. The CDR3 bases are TGCAGCATTACTCGGGGCCCGGACAGGGGGCCCAAACCGTGCTCTGGAAACACCATATATTTT. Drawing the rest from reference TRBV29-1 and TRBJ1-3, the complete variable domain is SAVISQKPSRDICQRGTSLTIQCQVDSQVTMMFWYRQQPGQSLTLIATANQGSEATYESGFVIDKFPISRPNLTFSTLTVSNMSPEDSSIYLCSITRGPDRGPKPCSGNTIYFGEGSWLTVV.

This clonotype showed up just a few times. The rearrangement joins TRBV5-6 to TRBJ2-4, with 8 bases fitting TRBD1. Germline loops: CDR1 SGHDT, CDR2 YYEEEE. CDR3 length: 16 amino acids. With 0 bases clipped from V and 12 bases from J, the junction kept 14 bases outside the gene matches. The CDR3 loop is CASSLEVQGGSDYQYF. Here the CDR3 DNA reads TGTGCCAGCAGCTTGGAGGTACAGGGGGGATCCGACTATCAGTACTTC.

CDR3 sequence: CAISDSGNGEQFF. The DNA of the CDR3 is TGTGCCATCAGTGATTCAGGGAACGGTGAGCAGTTCTTC. J is TRBJ2-1 and V is TRBV10-3; a weak D match, TRBD1 (5 bases). V was shortened by 3 bases and J by 9 bases, with 12 bases between the two germline ends. Germline V gene lookup returns CDR1 ENHRY and CDR2 SYGVKD. This CDR3 has 13 amino acids.